A selection of T cell receptor beta chains follows, all from one sample in a study of blood T cell repertoires in COVID-19. Clones were read by immunoSEQ multiplex PCR, and TCRdb kept only the in-frame ones, dropping some. The sample holds tens of thousands of clones, 83% seen once. The sequenced sample consisted of peripheral blood. The receptors stem from a woman at least 80 years old with acute or convalescent COVID-19. The CDR3 runs from the conserved cysteine through the conserved F or W. D genes are given only for firm matches. Rows give clone size only sometimes, using once, few, many, or a class for an expanded clone.

>.|.|TRBV5-4|TRBJ2-1
CASSRATGIPYNEQFF
TGTGCCAGCAGCCGGGCTACAGGGATCCCCTACAATGAGCAGTTCTTC
>.|.|TRBV7-9|TRBJ2-1
CASTPGAGYNEQFF
TGTGCCAGCACCCCAGGGGCGGGTTACAATGAGCAGTTCTTC
>TRBD2|.|TRBV18|TRBJ2-5
CASSRSGAQETQYF
TGTGCCAGCTCAAGGAGCGGGGCTCAAGAGACCCAGTACTTC
>.|.|TRBV21-1|TRBJ2-3
CASSGGTESKASTDTQYF
TGTGCCAGCAGCGGCGGGACCGAATCGAAAGCTAGCACAGATACGCAGTATTTT
>TRBD2|.|TRBV28|TRBJ2-2
CASHTGGSTAGELFF
TGTGCCAGCCATACGGGCGGGAGTACCGCCGGGGAGCTGTTTTTT
>.|few|TRBV5-1|TRBJ2-7
CASGRDSYEQYF
TGCGCCAGCGGACGGGACTCCTACGAGCAGTACTTC
>TRBD1|.|TRBV7-2|TRBJ1-5
CASSGQESQPQHF
TGTGCCAGCAGTGGACAGGAGAGTCAGCCCCAGCATTTT
>TRBD1|.|TRBV9|TRBJ2-2
CASSPGGANTGELFF
TGTGCCAGCAGCCCAGGGGGCGCCAACACCGGGGAGCTGTTTTTT
>TRBD2|.|TRBV3-1/TRBV3-2|TRBJ2-7
CASSQGLVREQYF
TGTGCCAGCAGTCAGGGACTAGTCCGCGAGCAGTACTTC
>TRBD1|.|TRBV5-1|TRBJ1-1
CASSLTGVMNTEAFF
TGCGCCAGCAGCTTGACAGGGGTCATGAACACTGAAGCTTTCTTT
>TRBD1|.|TRBV5-1|TRBJ2-5
CASSLQGVGETQYF
TGCGCCAGCAGCTTGCAGGGGGTTGGAGAGACCCAGTACTTC
>TRBD1|.|TRBV11-2|TRBJ2-7
CASSLNAGGAGSEQYF
TGTGCCAGCAGCTTAAATGCAGGGGGCGCGGGTTCCGAGCAGTACTTC
>.|.|TRBV19|TRBJ1-5
CATQEGGNQPQHF
TGTGCCACCCAGGAGGGCGGCAATCAGCCCCAGCATTTT
>TRBD2|few|TRBV7-9|TRBJ2-3
CASSLVVTSGSSDTQYF
TGTGCCAGCAGCTTAGTGGTGACTAGCGGTTCTTCGGATACGCAGTATTTT
>.|.|TRBV29-1|TRBJ2-1
CSVGNPLGNEQFF
TGCAGCGTTGGGAATCCACTAGGGAATGAGCAGTTCTTC
>.|.|TRBV5-1|TRBJ2-7
CASSLASSSYEQYF
TGCGCCAGCAGCTTGGCCTCGAGCTCCTACGAGCAGTACTTC
>TRBD1|.|TRBV27|TRBJ1-2
CASSLHRGDGYTF
TGTGCCAGCAGTTTACACAGGGGGGATGGCTACACCTTC
>TRBD1|.|TRBV10-3|TRBJ2-2
CAISLTPGQGTGELFF
TGTGCCATCAGCCTAACCCCGGGACAGGGCACCGGGGAGCTGTTTTTT
>.|.|TRBV7-8|TRBJ2-1
CASSLGADYNEQFF
TGTGCCAGCAGCTTAGGTGCGGACTACAATGAGCAGTTCTTC
>TRBD1|.|TRBV28|TRBJ1-4
CASTRGDNEKLFF
TGTGCCAGCACCAGGGGGGACAATGAAAAACTGTTTTTT
>.|.|TRBV19|TRBJ2-7
CASSSQADSYEQYF
TGTGCCAGTAGTAGCCAGGCCGACTCCTACGAGCAGTACTTC
>.|.|TRBV4-1|TRBJ2-4
CASSHPTGHGAKNIQYF
TGCGCCAGCAGCCACCCCACAGGTCACGGGGCCAAAAACATTCAGTACTTC
>.|.|TRBV18|TRBJ2-1
CASSPSRGEQFF
TGTGCCAGCTCACCGTCTAGGGGTGAGCAGTTCTTC
>.|.|TRBV7-8|TRBJ2-3
CASSNWGGQTDTQYF
TGTGCCAGCAGCAATTGGGGGGGGCAGACAGATACGCAGTATTTT
>TRBD1|.|TRBV28|TRBJ1-2
CARKFGTGEKLDYGYTF
TGTGCCAGAAAGTTTGGGACAGGGGAGAAATTGGACTATGGCTACACCTTC
>.|.|TRBV11-2|TRBJ2-5
CASSLNSGEVEETQYF
TGTGCCAGCAGCTTAAACTCAGGGGAAGTTGAAGAGACCCAGTACTTC
>.|.|TRBV4-1|TRBJ1-5
CASSRTQDNQPQHF
TGCGCCAGCAGCCGCACACAAGATAATCAGCCCCAGCATTTT
>.|.|TRBV3-1/TRBV3-2|TRBJ2-5
CASSQLSSRAQYF
TGTGCCAGCAGCCAGTTATCATCGAGGGCCCAGTACTTC
>.|.|TRBV7-2|TRBJ1-6
CASSTPGGLSGSSPLHF
TGTGCCAGCAGCACCCCAGGAGGACTCAGTGGTAGTTCACCCCTCCACTTT
>TRBD1|.|TRBV7-2|TRBJ1-6
CASSPRTGIDSPLHF
TGTGCCAGCAGCCCTAGGACAGGGATTGATTCACCCCTCCACTTT
>TRBD1|.|TRBV24-1|TRBJ2-1
CATSKGQGYAYNEQFF
TGTGCCACCAGTAAGGGACAGGGATACGCCTACAATGAGCAGTTCTTC
>TRBD2|.|TRBV6-2/TRBV6-3|TRBJ2-3
CASSYSLGREVTDTQYF
TGTGCCAGCAGTTACTCCCTCGGGCGGGAGGTAACAGATACGCAGTATTTT
>TRBD2|.|TRBV5-4|TRBJ2-7
CASSLESSGNYEQYF
TGTGCCAGCAGCTTGGAATCTAGCGGGAACTACGAGCAGTACTTC
>.|.|TRBV5-1|TRBJ1-5
CASSTGLDSNQPQHF
TGCGCCAGCAGCACGGGACTAGATAGCAATCAGCCCCAGCATTTT
>TRBD1|.|TRBV6-5|TRBJ2-7
CASSYQGDLNHEQYF
TGTGCCAGCAGTTACCAGGGGGATTTAAACCACGAGCAGTACTTC
>TRBD2|once|TRBV27|TRBJ2-2
CASRAASGRPGELFF
TGTGCCAGCAGGGCCGCTAGCGGGAGACCCGGGGAGCTGTTTTTT
>TRBD1|once|TRBV6-5|TRBJ2-7
CASSYGRGRHEQYF
TGTGCCAGCAGTTACGGCAGGGGGCGCCACGAGCAGTACTTC
>.|.|TRBV2|TRBJ2-1
CASSAGVSSYNEQFF
TGTGCCAGCAGTGCGGGGGTGAGCTCCTACAATGAGCAGTTCTTC
>.|.|TRBV11-3|TRBJ2-2
CASSPRLVSFGELFF
TGTGCCAGCAGCCCCCGACTGGTATCTTTCGGGGAGCTGTTTTTT
>.|.|TRBV12-5|TRBJ1-5
CASGFSGQPQHF
TGTGCTAGTGGTTTTTCAGGGCAGCCCCAGCATTTT
>.|.|TRBV7-2|TRBJ2-7
CASSALGATYEQYF
TGTGCCAGCAGCGCGTTGGGGGCAACCTACGAGCAGTACTTC
>.|.|TRBV7-8|TRBJ2-7
CASSSGKTYEQYF
TGTGCCAGCAGCTCAGGAAAGACCTACGAGCAGTACTTC
>.|.|TRBV11-3|TRBJ2-7
CASSSRRTLEQYF
TGTGCCAGCAGCTCCCGACGGACACTCGAGCAGTACTTC
>TRBD2|.|TRBV23-1|TRBJ2-3
CASSRKGLAGSDTQYF
TGCGCCAGCAGTCGGAAAGGACTAGCCGGCTCAGATACGCAGTATTTT
>TRBD2|.|TRBV27|TRBJ2-3
CASSSTSVTDTQYF
TGTGCCAGCAGTTCGACTAGCGTTACAGATACGCAGTATTTT
>TRBD1|few|TRBV7-8|TRBJ2-2
CASSLVAGGPGELFF
TGTGCCAGCAGCCTTGTAGCAGGGGGACCCGGGGAGCTGTTTTTT
>.|.|TRBV14|TRBJ1-5
CASSQSGVQPQHF
TGTGCCAGCAGCCAATCCGGGGTCCAGCCCCAGCATTTT
>.|.|TRBV14|TRBJ1-6
CASSQGASPLHF
TGTGCCAGCAGCCAAGGGGCGTCACCCCTCCACTTT
>TRBD1|.|TRBV7-2|TRBJ2-7
CASTLDREYHEQYF
TGTGCCAGCACCTTAGACAGGGAATATCACGAGCAGTACTTC
>.|.|TRBV6-5|TRBJ2-1
CASRRSSSPNEQFF
TGTGCCAGCCGTAGAAGTAGTTCTCCGAATGAGCAGTTCTTC
>.|.|TRBV19|TRBJ2-2
CASSIALANTGELFF
TGTGCCAGTAGTATAGCTCTAGCGAACACCGGGGAGCTGTTTTTT
>.|.|TRBV24-1|TRBJ2-3
CATGQGDTQYF
TGTGCCACCGGGCAGGGAGATACGCAGTATTTT
>TRBD1|.|TRBV29-1|TRBJ1-1
CSVEGGRGSTEAFF
TGCAGCGTTGAGGGGGGCAGGGGGAGCACTGAAGCTTTCTTT